This T cell receptor beta chain appears in the sequencing data of a study of blood T cell repertoires in COVID-19. Study-wide background: Sites in the United States, Italy and Spain provided acute and convalescent COVID-19 samples.

In the source study's methods: Estimates of nucleated cell counts were drawn from the amplification of reference gene primers. Only in-frame clones appear in the TCRdb table, and some are missing; sequencing was by immunoSEQ multiplex PCR. The DNA gave D and trimming, while V, J and clone size come from that table. Of a few hundred thousand clones detected, approximately 86% appear once; the ten largest clones hold around 4.2%. This CDR3 is built from 15 residues. The V end was cut by 2 bases, the J end by 12 bases, with 17 bases between. Germline CDR1 and CDR2: KGHSH and LQKENI. The V and J genes are TRBV18 and TRBJ1-6; D is possibly TRBD1 (6 bases). This sequence originates from a woman aged 45-59 years with active or convalescent COVID-19. Specimen: peripheral blood. CDR3 in amino acids: CASSPDRQDSRPLHF. Here the CDR3 DNA reads TGTGCCAGCTCACCAGATCGACAGGACAGTCGACCCCTCCACTTT.